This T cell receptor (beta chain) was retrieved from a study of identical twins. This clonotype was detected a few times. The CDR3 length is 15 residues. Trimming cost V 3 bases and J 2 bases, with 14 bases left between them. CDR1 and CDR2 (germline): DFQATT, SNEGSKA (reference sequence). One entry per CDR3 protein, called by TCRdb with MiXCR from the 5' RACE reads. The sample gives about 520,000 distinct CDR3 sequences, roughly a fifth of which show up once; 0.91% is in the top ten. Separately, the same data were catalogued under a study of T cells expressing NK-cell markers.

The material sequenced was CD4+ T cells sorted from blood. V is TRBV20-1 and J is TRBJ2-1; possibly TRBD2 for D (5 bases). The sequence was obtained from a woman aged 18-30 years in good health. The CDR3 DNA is TGCAGTGCTAGGGATCCGGGGAGAACCTACAATGAGCAGTTCTTC. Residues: CSARDPGRTYNEQFF.